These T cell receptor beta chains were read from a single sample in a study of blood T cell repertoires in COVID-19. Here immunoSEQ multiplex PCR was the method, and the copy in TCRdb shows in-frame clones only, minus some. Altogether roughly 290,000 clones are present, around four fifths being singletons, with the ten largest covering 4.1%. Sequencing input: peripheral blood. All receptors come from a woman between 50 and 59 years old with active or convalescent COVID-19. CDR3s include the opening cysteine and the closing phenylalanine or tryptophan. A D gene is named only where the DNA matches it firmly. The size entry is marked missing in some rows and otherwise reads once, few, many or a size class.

CDR3: CASSLPGLDYNEQFF
DNA: TGTGCCAGCAGCCTACCGGGACTAGATTACAATGAGCAGTTCTTC
J: TRBJ2-1
size: medium-sized
D: TRBD2
V: TRBV3-1/TRBV3-2

CDR3: CASSKEGTEETQYF
DNA: TGTGCCAGCAGCAAAGAAGGGACAGAAGAGACCCAGTACTTC
J: TRBJ2-5
size: NA
D: NA
V: TRBV21-1

CDR3: CASTEGTPLGEQFF
DNA: TGTGCCAGCACCGAGGGTACCCCCCTCGGTGAGCAGTTCTTC
J: TRBJ2-1
size: NA
D: NA
V: TRBV2

CDR3: CASSLQGRGNQPQHF
DNA: TGTGCCAGCAGTTTACAGGGAAGGGGCAATCAGCCCCAGCATTTT
J: TRBJ1-5
size: NA
D: NA
V: TRBV28

CDR3: CASKYTSSEQYF
DNA: TGTGCCAGCAAATACACCTCCTCCGAGCAGTACTTC
J: TRBJ2-7
size: NA
D: NA
V: TRBV6-5

CDR3: CATSKEGGGYEQYF
DNA: TGTGCCACCAGCAAGGAGGGAGGGGGATACGAGCAGTACTTC
J: TRBJ2-7
size: NA
D: NA
V: TRBV15

CDR3: CAISGTLSSYEQYF
DNA: TGTGCCATCAGTGGGACTTTAAGCTCCTACGAGCAGTACTTC
J: TRBJ2-7
size: NA
D: NA
V: TRBV10-3

CDR3: CATGLGQETQYF
DNA: TGTGCCACTGGACTAGGGCAAGAGACCCAGTACTTC
J: TRBJ2-5
size: NA
D: TRBD2
V: TRBV10-3

CDR3: CATSFPDRGNAEAFF
DNA: TGTGCCACCAGCTTCCCCGACAGGGGAAACGCTGAAGCTTTCTTT
J: TRBJ1-1
size: NA
D: TRBD1
V: TRBV15

CDR3: CASSHRGNSPLHF
DNA: TGTGCCAGCAGCCACAGGGGTAATTCACCCCTCCACTTT
J: TRBJ1-6
size: NA
D: TRBD1
V: TRBV5-6

CDR3: CASSQDGQGWNTQYF
DNA: TGTGCCAGCAGCCAAGACGGTCAGGGTTGGAATACGCAGTATTTT
J: TRBJ2-3
size: NA
D: NA
V: TRBV7-3

CDR3: CASSIGTSNTEAFF
DNA: TGTGCCAGTAGTATAGGGACATCGAACACTGAAGCTTTCTTT
J: TRBJ1-1
size: NA
D: NA
V: TRBV19

CDR3: CASGTGGGQPQHF
DNA: TGTGCCAGCGGGACAGGGGGCGGTCAGCCCCAGCATTTT
J: TRBJ1-5
size: NA
D: TRBD1
V: TRBV28

CDR3: CASSHGRGVYTIYF
DNA: TGCGCCAGCAGTCACGGACGCGGGGTCTACACCATATATTTT
J: TRBJ1-3
size: once
D: NA
V: TRBV23-1

CDR3: CASSLRNTGFVRPQPQHF
DNA: TGTGCCAGCAGCTTGCGTAATACAGGGTTTGTTAGGCCACAGCCCCAGCATTTT
J: TRBJ1-5
size: NA
D: NA
V: TRBV5-8

CDR3: CARSWDRGQNSPLHF
DNA: TGTGCCAGAAGCTGGGACAGGGGGCAAAATTCACCCCTCCACTTT
J: TRBJ1-6
size: NA
D: TRBD1
V: TRBV5-3

CDR3: CASSPGQELSYEQYF
DNA: TGTGCCAGCAGCCCCGGACAGGAGCTCTCCTACGAGCAGTACTTC
J: TRBJ2-7
size: once
D: TRBD1
V: TRBV9

CDR3: CASQRDVGTDTQYF
DNA: TGTGCCAGTCAGCGGGACGTGGGCACAGATACGCAGTATTTT
J: TRBJ2-3
size: NA
D: TRBD2
V: TRBV28

CDR3: CASSLQNQPQHF
DNA: TGTGCCAGCAGCCTCCAAAATCAGCCCCAGCATTTT
J: TRBJ1-5
size: NA
D: NA
V: TRBV14

CDR3: CASSLREGDTQYF
DNA: TGTGCCAGCAGCTTACGGGAGGGAGATACGCAGTATTTT
J: TRBJ2-3
size: NA
D: TRBD2
V: TRBV7-3

CDR3: CASSQQGLAGFANTGELFF
DNA: TGTGCCAGCAGCCAACAGGGACTAGCGGGTTTCGCGAACACCGGGGAGCTGTTTTTT
J: TRBJ2-2
size: NA
D: TRBD2
V: TRBV5-6

CDR3: CASSLRLPGEYSNQPQHF
DNA: TGTGCCAGCAGTTTAAGGCTTCCAGGGGAATATAGCAATCAGCCCCAGCATTTT
J: TRBJ1-5
size: NA
D: NA
V: TRBV27

CDR3: CASSRPGTGRNGYTF
DNA: TGTGCCAGCAGCCGCCCTGGGACAGGACGTAATGGCTACACCTTC
J: TRBJ1-2
size: NA
D: TRBD1
V: TRBV28

CDR3: CASSRMGGRADNEQFF
DNA: TGTGCCAGCAGCCGCATGGGCGGGAGAGCAGATAATGAGCAGTTCTTC
J: TRBJ2-1
size: few
D: TRBD2
V: TRBV7-9

CDR3: CASSYSQGFATGELFF
DNA: TGTGCCAGCAGTTACTCACAGGGGTTCGCAACCGGGGAGCTGTTTTTT
J: TRBJ2-2
size: NA
D: TRBD1
V: TRBV6-5

CDR3: CASSLTGHEKLFF
DNA: TGTGCCAGCAGCTTGACAGGGCATGAAAAACTGTTTTTT
J: TRBJ1-4
size: NA
D: NA
V: TRBV5-4

CDR3: CASAAVGGWTGELFF
DNA: TGTGCCAGCGCCGCCGTGGGGGGATGGACCGGGGAGCTGTTTTTT
J: TRBJ2-2
size: NA
D: NA
V: TRBV7-2

CDR3: CASSEGTTTYGYTF
DNA: TGTGCCAGCAGTGAAGGGACAACTACCTATGGCTACACCTTC
J: TRBJ1-2
size: many
D: NA
V: TRBV6-1

CDR3: CASSSWRDHSYEQYF
DNA: TGTGCCAGCAGTTCGTGGCGGGATCACTCCTACGAGCAGTACTTC
J: TRBJ2-7
size: few
D: NA
V: TRBV6-6

CDR3: CASSEASSGGNNEQFF
DNA: TGTGCCAGCAGTGAAGCTTCTAGCGGGGGAAACAATGAGCAGTTCTTC
J: TRBJ2-1
size: few
D: TRBD2
V: TRBV2

CDR3: CASSIQRTGRGYTF
DNA: TGTGCCAGTAGTATACAACGGACAGGAAGGGGCTACACCTTC
J: TRBJ1-2
size: many
D: TRBD1
V: TRBV19

CDR3: CSVGGQYSNQPQHF
DNA: TGCAGCGTTGGAGGACAGTATAGCAATCAGCCCCAGCATTTT
J: TRBJ1-5
size: NA
D: NA
V: TRBV29-1

CDR3: CASSLPGSREYGYTF
DNA: TGTGCCAGCAGCTTACCGGGATCTCGGGAGTATGGCTACACCTTC
J: TRBJ1-2
size: NA
D: NA
V: TRBV7-9

CDR3: CASSGLSGRSYNEQFF
DNA: TGTGCCAGCAGTGGCTTGTCGGGGAGATCCTACAATGAGCAGTTCTTC
J: TRBJ2-1
size: NA
D: NA
V: TRBV2

CDR3: CASTRGGEVNQPQHF
DNA: TGTGCCAGCACGCGAGGGGGCGAGGTCAATCAGCCCCAGCATTTT
J: TRBJ1-5
size: NA
D: TRBD1
V: TRBV28

CDR3: CASSQDPRNTDTQYF
DNA: TGTGCCAGCAGCCAAGATCCCAGGAACACAGATACGCAGTATTTT
J: TRBJ2-3
size: NA
D: NA
V: TRBV3-1/TRBV3-2

CDR3: CASSLILAEFYEQYF
DNA: TGTGCCAGCAGCTTGATTCTAGCGGAGTTCTACGAGCAGTACTTC
J: TRBJ2-7
size: once
D: TRBD2
V: TRBV11-2

CDR3: CAWSSAGKNIQYF
DNA: TGTGCCTGGAGTTCGGCGGGGAAAAACATTCAGTACTTC
J: TRBJ2-4
size: NA
D: NA
V: TRBV30

CDR3: CASSQAGTSGSSPANEQFF
DNA: TGCGCCAGCAGCCAAGCCGGGACTAGCGGGAGCAGTCCCGCTAATGAGCAGTTCTTC
J: TRBJ2-1
size: NA
D: TRBD2
V: TRBV4-1

CDR3: CASRYRVNTEAFF
DNA: TGTGCCAGCAGATACAGGGTAAACACTGAAGCTTTCTTT
J: TRBJ1-1
size: NA
D: NA
V: TRBV7-3

CDR3: CASSRPRTSGGFSYEQYF
DNA: TGCGCCAGCAGCCGGCCAAGGACTAGCGGGGGGTTCTCCTACGAGCAGTACTTC
J: TRBJ2-7
size: NA
D: TRBD2
V: TRBV4-1

CDR3: CASSLQSGGNTEAFF
DNA: TGTGCCAGCAGCTTACAGTCCGGGGGGAATACTGAAGCTTTCTTT
J: TRBJ1-1
size: NA
D: NA
V: TRBV7-2

CDR3: CASSLGGQGRLYTGELFF
DNA: TGTGCCAGCAGCTTGGGGGGACAGGGGAGATTGTACACCGGGGAGCTGTTTTTT
J: TRBJ2-2
size: NA
D: TRBD1
V: TRBV7-9

CDR3: CASSLAGPPNQPQHF
DNA: TGTGCCAGTAGTCTCGCGGGGCCGCCTAATCAGCCCCAGCATTTT
J: TRBJ1-5
size: NA
D: NA
V: TRBV19

CDR3: CATSRDRMNTEAFF
DNA: TGTGCCACCAGCAGGGACAGAATGAACACTGAAGCTTTCTTT
J: TRBJ1-1
size: NA
D: NA
V: TRBV15

CDR3: CSVLGGTEAFF
DNA: TGCAGCGTTCTTGGCGGCACTGAAGCTTTCTTT
J: TRBJ1-1
size: NA
D: NA
V: TRBV29-1

CDR3: CASSQLRSADNSPLHF
DNA: TGCGCCAGCAGCCAACTGCGCTCCGCTGATAATTCACCCCTCCACTTT
J: TRBJ1-6
size: few
D: NA
V: TRBV4-1

CDR3: CASKAPGQSVTDTQYF
DNA: TGTGCCAGCAAGGCCCCCGGACAGTCGGTCACAGATACGCAGTATTTT
J: TRBJ2-3
size: NA
D: NA
V: TRBV2

CDR3: CSVEDPPIGGTDTQYF
DNA: TGCAGCGTTGAAGACCCTCCGATAGGGGGCACAGATACGCAGTATTTT
J: TRBJ2-3
size: NA
D: NA
V: TRBV29-1

CDR3: CASSLDRVNSPLHF
DNA: TGCGCCAGCAGCTTGGACAGGGTAAATTCACCCCTCCACTTT
J: TRBJ1-6
size: NA
D: NA
V: TRBV5-1

CDR3: CASSRGQGVNSPLHF
DNA: TGTGCCTCCTCTCGGGGACAGGGGGTTAATTCACCCCTCCACTTT
J: TRBJ1-6
size: NA
D: TRBD1
V: TRBV28

CDR3: CASRSDRVRGTEAFF
DNA: TGTGCCAGCAGGAGTGACAGGGTCCGGGGAACTGAAGCTTTCTTT
J: TRBJ1-1
size: NA
D: TRBD1
V: TRBV28

CDR3: CASSPVSSLAGAGGELFF
DNA: TGTGCCAGCAGTCCAGTCAGCTCACTAGCGGGAGCGGGCGGGGAGCTGTTTTTT
J: TRBJ2-2
size: NA
D: TRBD2
V: TRBV25-1

CDR3: CASSSRTSGRAEQFF
DNA: TGTGCCAGCAGCAGCAGGACTAGCGGGAGGGCCGAGCAGTTCTTC
J: TRBJ2-1
size: NA
D: TRBD2
V: TRBV7-9

CDR3: CASSEVADFYEQYF
DNA: TGTGCCAGCAGTGAAGTGGCGGACTTCTACGAGCAGTACTTC
J: TRBJ2-7
size: NA
D: NA
V: TRBV6-1